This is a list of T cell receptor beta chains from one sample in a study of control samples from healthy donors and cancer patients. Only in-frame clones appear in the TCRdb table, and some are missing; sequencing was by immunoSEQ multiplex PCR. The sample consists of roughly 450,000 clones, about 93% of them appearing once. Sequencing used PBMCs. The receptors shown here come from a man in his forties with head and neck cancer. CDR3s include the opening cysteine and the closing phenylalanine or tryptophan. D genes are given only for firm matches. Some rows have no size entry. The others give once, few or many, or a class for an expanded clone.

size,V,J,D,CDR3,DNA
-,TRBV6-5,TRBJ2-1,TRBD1,CASSWTGYNEQFF,TGTGCCAGCAGTTGGACAGGGTACAATGAGCAGTTCTTC
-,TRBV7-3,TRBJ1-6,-,CASSSSGGNSPLHF,TGTGCCAGCAGCTCTAGCGGGGGGAATTCACCCCTCCACTTT
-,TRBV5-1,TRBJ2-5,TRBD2,CASSGNSGGETQYF,TGCGCCAGCAGCGGCAACAGCGGGGGAGAGACCCAGTACTTC
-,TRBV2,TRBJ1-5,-,CASSALNQPQHF,TGTGCCAGCAGTGCGTTAAATCAGCCCCAGCATTTT
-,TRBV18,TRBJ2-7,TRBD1,CASSPNPGGNSEQYF,TGTGCCAGCTCACCCAATCCAGGGGGAAATAGCGAGCAGTACTTC
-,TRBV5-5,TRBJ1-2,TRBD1,CASSPGQGKYGYTF,TGTGCCAGCAGCCCGGGACAGGGGAAATATGGCTACACCTTC
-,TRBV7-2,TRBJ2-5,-,CASSLSAETQYF,TGTGCCAGCAGCTTATCAGCAGAGACCCAGTACTTC
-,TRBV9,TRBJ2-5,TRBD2,CASSGGPQETQYF,TGTGCCAGCTCGGGAGGACCGCAAGAGACCCAGTACTTC
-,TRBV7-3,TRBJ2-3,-,CASSSSPEHTQYF,TGTGCCAGCAGCTCCTCCCCCGAACATACGCAGTATTTT
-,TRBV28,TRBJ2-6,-,CASSLPATTGANVLTF,TGTGCCAGCAGTTTACCCGCAACGACAGGGGCCAACGTCCTGACTTTC
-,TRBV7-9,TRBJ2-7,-,CASSLSRDPYKQYF,TGTGCCAGCAGCTTAAGCAGGGATCCCTACAAGCAGTACTTC
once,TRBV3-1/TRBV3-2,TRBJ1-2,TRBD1,CASSAGTGGLYGYTF,TGTGCCAGCAGCGCTGGGACAGGGGGACTCTATGGCTACACCTTC
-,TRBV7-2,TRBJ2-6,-,CASSPSGANVLTF,TGTGCCAGCAGTCCATCTGGGGCCAACGTCCTGACTTTC
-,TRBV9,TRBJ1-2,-,CASSPDSYGYTF,TGTGCCAGCAGCCCCGACAGCTATGGCTACACCTTC
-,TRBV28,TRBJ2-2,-,CASSFALANTGELFF,TGTGCCAGCAGTTTTGCACTAGCGAACACCGGGGAGCTGTTTTTT
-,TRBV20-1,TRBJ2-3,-,CSASAPGQGTLAGPKNTQYF,TGCAGTGCTAGTGCTCCGGGACAGGGAACACTAGCGGGACCCAAGAATACGCAGTATTTT
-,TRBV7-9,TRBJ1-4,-,CASRGAVTAKLFF,TGTGCCAGCCGAGGGGCAGTGACGGCAAAACTGTTTTTT
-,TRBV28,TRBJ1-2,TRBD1,CASRDRGVSGGYTF,TGTGCCAGCAGGGACAGGGGAGTGAGCGGTGGCTACACCTTC
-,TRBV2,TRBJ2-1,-,CASLIAPGSEFF,TGTGCCAGCCTAATCGCCCCCGGGAGTGAATTCTTC
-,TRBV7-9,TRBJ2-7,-,CASSPGDIYEQYF,TGTGCCAGCAGTCCAGGCGACATCTACGAGCAGTACTTC
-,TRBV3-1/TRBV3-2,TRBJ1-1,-,CASSLGGSNTEAFF,TGTGCCAGCAGCCTGGGTGGATCGAACACTGAAGCTTTCTTT
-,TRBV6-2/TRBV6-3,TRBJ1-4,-,CASRPPMGRVGLFF,TGTGCCAGCAGGCCTCCGATGGGACGGGTGGGACTGTTTTTT
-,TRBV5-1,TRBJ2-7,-,CASSLGGPQREQYF,TGCGCCAGCAGCTTGGGTGGTCCCCAGCGCGAGCAGTACTTC
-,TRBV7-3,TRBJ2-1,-,CASSYAARNEQFF,TGTGCCAGCAGCTATGCGGCGCGTAATGAGCAGTTCTTC
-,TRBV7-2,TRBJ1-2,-,CASSGEGYTF,TGTGCCAGCAGCGGCGAGGGCTACACCTTC
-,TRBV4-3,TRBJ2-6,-,CASSQERTQGANVLTF,TGCGCCAGCAGCCAAGAAAGGACACAGGGGGCCAACGTCCTGACTTTC
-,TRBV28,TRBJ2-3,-,CASTIPEGPADTQYF,TGTGCCAGCACCATTCCGGAGGGCCCCGCAGATACGCAGTATTTT
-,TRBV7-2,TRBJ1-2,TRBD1,CASSFSGTGDGYTF,TGTGCCAGCAGCTTTTCCGGGACAGGGGATGGCTACACCTTC
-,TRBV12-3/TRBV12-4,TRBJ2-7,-,CASKQGGLYEQYF,TGTGCCAGCAAACAGGGGGGGTTGTACGAGCAGTACTTC
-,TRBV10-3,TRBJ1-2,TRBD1,CAIRRGTGSYGYTF,TGTGCCATCAGGAGGGGGACAGGGAGCTATGGCTACACCTTC
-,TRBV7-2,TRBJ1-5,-,CASSWDNQPQHF,TGTGCCAGCAGCTGGGACAATCAGCCCCAGCATTTT
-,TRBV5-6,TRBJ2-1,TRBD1,CASEGAGLIQFF,TGTGCCAGCGAGGGGGCAGGACTGATACAGTTCTTC
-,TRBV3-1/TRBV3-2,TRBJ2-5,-,CASSQDEKTQYF,TGTGCCAGCAGCCAAGACGAGAAGACCCAGTACTTC
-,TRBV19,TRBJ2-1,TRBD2,CASTSGHNEQFF,TGTGCCTCAACTAGCGGTCACAATGAGCAGTTCTTC
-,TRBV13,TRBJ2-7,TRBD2,CASSLVVASGTEQYF,TGTGCCAGCAGCTTAGTAGTCGCTAGCGGAACGGAGCAGTACTTC
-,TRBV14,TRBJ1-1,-,CASSQEWDSETFF,TGTGCCAGCAGCCAAGAGTGGGACTCTGAGACTTTCTTT
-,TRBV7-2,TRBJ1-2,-,CASSLQSIYGYTF,TGTGCCAGCAGTTTACAGAGCATCTATGGCTACACCTTC
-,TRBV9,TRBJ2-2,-,CASSVASRNTGELFF,TGTGCCAGCAGCGTAGCCAGTCGGAACACCGGGGAGCTGTTTTTT
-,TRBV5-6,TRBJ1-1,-,CASSAAPGFNTEAFF,TGTGCCAGCAGCGCGGCACCTGGATTTAACACTGAAGCTTTCTTT
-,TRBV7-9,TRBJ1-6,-,CASSPGGVYSPLHF,TGTGCCAGCAGCCCCGGGGGTGTTTATTCACCCCTCCACTTT